What follows are 13 T cell receptor beta chains derived from one specimen sequenced in a study of response to subunit inactivated influenza vaccine. TCRdb passed the RT-PCR reads through MiXCR, listing each CDR3 protein once. The repertoire holds roughly 710,000 distinct CDR3 sequences, with roughly 15% as singletons. The sample in question was PBMCs from blood, obtained less than 15 days before vaccination. These receptors all stem from a man aged 50 or older who received an inactivated influenza vaccine.

This clonotype was seen a few times. This chain links TRBV3-1 with TRBJ2-7; TRBD2 matches at 7 bases. J lost 4 bases, V lost 8 bases, and 8 bases had no gene match. CDR1 is LGHDT and CDR2 is YNNKEL in the germline V gene (reference sequence). The CDR3 has 13 amino acids. CDR3 loop: CASGGGSAYEQYF. CDR3 in DNA: TGTGCCAGCGGCGGGGGTTCGGCTTACGAGCAGTACTTC.

This clonotype appeared once. Its ends do not fully match the called genes, so a read error is possible. This chain uses TRBV5-8 with TRBJ1-1; D gene unclear. The germline V gene encodes CDR1 SGHTS and CDR2 YDEGEE. The CDR3 loop spans 16 amino acids. CDR3 bases: TGCGCCAGCAGCCGCTTATCTAGAGGGATCGACACTGAAGCTTTCTTT. Translated, it gives CASSRLSRGIDTEAFF.

The chain is built from TRBV3-1 and TRBJ1-1; perhaps TRBD1 as D (5 bases). The germline V gene has CDR1 LGHDT and CDR2 YNNKEL (reference sequence). Trimming removed 4 bases at V and 7 bases at J, with 10 bases between. The CDR3 spans 12 residues. CDR3 amino acids: CASSRRRGEAFF. CDR3 DNA: TGTGCCAGCAGCCGTAGGAGGGGTGAAGCTTTCTTT.

The genes are TRBV12-3 or TRBV12-4 and TRBJ2-1; D not certain. The V end lost 3 bases, the J end lost 2 bases, and 11 bases lay between the germline ends. CDR3 length equals 15 residues. CDR3 amino acids: CASSFPRKTYNEQFF. CDR3 sequence (DNA): TGTGCCAGCAGTTTCCCCAGAAAAACCTACAATGAGCAGTTCTTC.

The gene calls are TRBV4-3 and TRBJ1-1, with a tentative D call TRBD1 (5 bases). The V and J ends lost 0 bases and 7 bases respectively, with 15 bases between them. CDR3 length: 15 residues. Per the germline V gene, CDR1 is LGHNA and CDR2 is YSLEER. CDR3 coding DNA: TGCGCCAGCAGCCAAGATTGGGCCAGGGACCTTGAAGCTTTCTTT. This sequence encodes CASSQDWARDLEAFF.

The J gene is TRBJ2-7, the V gene TRBV4-3, with D tentatively TRBD2 (5 bases). The germline gives CDR1 LGHNA, CDR2 YSLEER. The V gene lost 3 bases and the J gene lost 3 bases, with 9 bases spanning the gap. The CDR3 length is 13 residues. The CDR3 protein is CASSQLEGYEQYF. CDR3 bases: TGCGCCAGCAGCCAGTTAGAGGGCTACGAGCAGTACTTC.

The CDR3: CASKGGGEQFF. The CDR3 nucleotides read TGTGCCAGCAAGGGGGGTGGAGAGCAGTTCTTC. The rearrangement uses TRBV3-1 and TRBJ2-1, with D perhaps given as TRBD1 or TRBD2 (6 bases each). Germline V gene data show CDR1 as LGHDT and CDR2 as YNNKEL (reference sequence). This CDR3 has 11 amino acids. V shed 7 bases and J shed 10 bases, with 11 bases lying between them.

This clonotype occurred many times. The gene calls are TRBV7-2 and TRBJ2-7, with TRBD2 matching 8 bases. Per germline, CDR1 SGHTA and CDR2 FQGNSA. The J segment lost 4 bases and the V segment lost 5 bases, leaving 10 bases of the junction unmatched. CDR3 size: 15 residues. CDR3 nucleotides: TGTGCCAGCAGCACCTCCGGGACTAGTTTTTACGAGCAGTACTTC. Protein: CASSTSGTSFYEQYF.

In this sample, this clonotype turned up a few times. The gene calls are TRBV29-1 and TRBJ2-7, with 9 bases that match TRBD2. The length of the CDR3 is 16 residues. The V and J ends lost 4 bases and 1 base, in that order; junction bases with no gene match: 11. The germline CDR1 and CDR2 sequences are SQVTM and ANQGSEA. The CDR3 here is CSVVVWASGASYEQYF. The CDR3 DNA follows: TGCAGCGTTGTTGTTTGGGCTAGCGGGGCTTCCTACGAGCAGTACTTC.

This clonotype was counted at least ten times. The CDR3 nucleotides read TGCAGCGTTGAGAGGCCAGGGGAAAAACTGTTTTTT. Its translation is CSVERPGEKLFF. This chain uses TRBV29-1 with TRBJ1-4, with D possibly TRBD1 on 5 matching bases. V was shortened by 3 bases and J by 8 bases, with 10 bases between the two germline ends. Germline V CDR1 and CDR2: SQVTM, ANQGSEA. The CDR3 spans 12 residues.

Many counts were recorded for this clonotype. The gene calls are TRBV7-2 and TRBJ1-5, with TRBD1 as a possible D gene (5 bases). Trimming took 1 base from V and 10 from J, leaving 14 bases between them. The CDR3 contains 14 residues. Germline V lookup: CDR1 SGHTA, CDR2 FQGNSA. The CDR3 nucleotides read TGTGCCAGCAGCTTAGGACAGCCCCGAGAACCCCAGCATTTT. Its translation is CASSLGQPREPQHF.

This chain links TRBV4-3 with TRBJ2-6; tentative D call: TRBD1 (6 bases). The CDR3 length is 16 residues. CDR1 LGHNA and CDR2 YSLEER come from the germline V gene. V shed 6 bases and J shed 0 bases, with 12 bases lying between them. The CDR3 loop is CASSRWGPSGANVLTF. The CDR3 DNA sequence: TGCGCCAGCAGTCGGTGGGGGCCCTCTGGGGCCAACGTCCTGACTTTC.

This clonotype was seen repeatedly, ten times or more. The chain carries TRBV7-9 and TRBJ2-7; D is unresolved. Germline V gene data show CDR1 as SEHNR and CDR2 as FQNEAQ (reference sequence). This CDR3 is built from 12 residues. Trimming left V 2 bases short and J 2 bases short, with 4 bases between. The CDR3 DNA is TGTGCCAGCAGCTTAACCACCTACGAGCAGTACTTC. The encoded protein is CASSLTTYEQYF.